This T cell receptor (beta chain) was identified during a study of cytomegalovirus exposure and HLA in healthy donors. Study details: Membership in the Caucasian-associated ancestry cluster was found for around 81% of 350 to 450 genotyped donors. Study-wide points: Later analysis demonstrated an association between a missense DCLRE1C variant and TCR beta V- and J-gene trimming. Segments of the TCR beta V type were, in most cases, productive about 87% or about 30% of the time in an earlier analysis.

The germline gives CDR1 SGHVS, CDR2 FQNEAQ. The CDR3 spans 18 residues. V gave up 2 bases and J gave up 3 bases, with 20 bases separating them. PCR employed 60 Vbeta and 13 Jbeta primers. Generated by immunoSEQ multiplex PCR, the TCRdb table keeps only in-frame clones and is missing some. Of roughly 140,000 clones in the sample, 80% were seen once. As regards this clone: What it binds is not known.

The sequence was obtained from a male donor in good health and CMV-seronegative. This rearrangement joins TRBV7-8 to TRBJ1-5, with D unresolved. The sample comprised PBMCs. CDR3 in amino acids: CASSLKVSRGRYNQPQHF. The CDR3 region has the DNA TGTGCCAGCAGCTTAAAAGTCAGTAGAGGGAGGTACAATCAGCCCCAGCATTTT.